This T cell receptor (beta chain) was documented in a study of blood T cell repertoires in COVID-19. Study details: Sample material is recorded as cDNA or gDNA derived from T cells, B-cell-depleted T cells, or PBMCs.

The protocol was immunoSEQ multiplex PCR, while the TCRdb copy is restricted to in-frame clones and leaves out a portion. The repertoire holds 200,000 to 250,000 clones, with roughly 89% as singletons. This CDR3 contains 19 residues. The trim removed 3 bases at V and 3 bases at J, leaving 16 bases unmatched. Germline V gives CDR1 LGHNA, CDR2 YNFKEQ. The TCR comes from a man aged 55-75 years who had recovered from COVID-19. The material sequenced was peripheral blood. The V call is TRBV4-2, the J call TRBJ2-3; 9 bases match TRBD2. CDR3 nucleotides: TGTGCCAGCAGCCACGTCGGGAGGCGGGAGGGAGTTAGTACAGATACGCAGTATTTT. This encodes CASSHVGRREGVSTDTQYF.